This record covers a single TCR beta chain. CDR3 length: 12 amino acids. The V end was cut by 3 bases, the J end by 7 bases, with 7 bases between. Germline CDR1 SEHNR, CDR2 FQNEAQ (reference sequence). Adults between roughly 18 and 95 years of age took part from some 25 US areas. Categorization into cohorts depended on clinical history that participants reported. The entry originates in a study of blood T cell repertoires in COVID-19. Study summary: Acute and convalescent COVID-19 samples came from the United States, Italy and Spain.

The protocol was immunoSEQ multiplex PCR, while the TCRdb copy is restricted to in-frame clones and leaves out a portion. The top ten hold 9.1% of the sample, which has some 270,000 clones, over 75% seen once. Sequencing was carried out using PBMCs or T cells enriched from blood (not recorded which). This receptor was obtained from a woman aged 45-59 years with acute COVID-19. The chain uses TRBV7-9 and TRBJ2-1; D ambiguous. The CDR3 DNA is TGTGCCAGCAGCTTGTCGTCGAATGAGCAGTTCTTC. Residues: CASSLSSNEQFF.